This TCR beta chain originates from a study of T cell responses to AZD1222 COVID-19 vaccine. Sequenced by immunoSEQ multiplex PCR; TCRdb stores in-frame clones only, minus some. The table shows 95,000 to 100,000 clones, with 90% to 95% occurring only once. CDR3 size: 16 residues. J was trimmed by 0 bases and V by 3 bases; bases with no gene match: 8. CDR1 DFQATT and CDR2 SNEGSKA come from the germline V gene (reference sequence). The source was peripheral blood, collected on day 0 of AZD1222 vaccination. The sequence derives from an adult in good health. V gene TRBV20-1 combines with J gene TRBJ2-3; 8 positions match TRBD1. The CDR3 reads CSASPQGELSTDTQYF. CDR3 DNA sequence: TGCAGTGCTAGTCCACAGGGGGAGTTGAGCACAGATACGCAGTATTTT.